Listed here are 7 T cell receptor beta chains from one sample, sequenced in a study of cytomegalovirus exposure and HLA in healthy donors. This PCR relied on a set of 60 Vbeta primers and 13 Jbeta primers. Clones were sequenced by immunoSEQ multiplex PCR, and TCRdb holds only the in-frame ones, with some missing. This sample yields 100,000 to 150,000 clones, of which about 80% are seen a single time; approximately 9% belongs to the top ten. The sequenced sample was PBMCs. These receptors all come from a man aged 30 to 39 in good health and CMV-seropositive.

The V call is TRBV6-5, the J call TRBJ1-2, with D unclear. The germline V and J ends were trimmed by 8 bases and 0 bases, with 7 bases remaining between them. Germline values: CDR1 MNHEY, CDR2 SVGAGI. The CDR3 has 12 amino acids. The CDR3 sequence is CASERANYGYTF. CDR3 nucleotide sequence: TGTGCCAGCGAGAGGGCTAACTATGGCTACACCTTC.

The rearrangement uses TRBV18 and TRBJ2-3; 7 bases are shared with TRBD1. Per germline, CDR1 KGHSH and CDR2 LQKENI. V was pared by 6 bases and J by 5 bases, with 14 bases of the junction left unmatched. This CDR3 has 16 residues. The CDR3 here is CASSTPRGPWKDTQYF. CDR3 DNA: TGTGCCAGCTCCACTCCGAGGGGGCCGTGGAAAGATACGCAGTATTTT.

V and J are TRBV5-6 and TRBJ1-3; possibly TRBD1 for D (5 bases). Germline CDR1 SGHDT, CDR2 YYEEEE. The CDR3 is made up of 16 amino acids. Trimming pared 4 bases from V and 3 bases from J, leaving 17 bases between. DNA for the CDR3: TGTGCCAGCAGCCGGGCGGAGGGGCGCGGTGGAAACACCATATATTTT. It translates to CASSRAEGRGGNTIYF.

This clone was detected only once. The CDR3 reads CASSPTTSPGLVFSNEQFF. CDR3 nucleotide sequence: TGTGCCAGCAGCCCGACTACAAGCCCAGGACTAGTATTTTCCAATGAGCAGTTCTTC. The chain carries TRBV7-9 and TRBJ2-1; 7 nucleotides line up with TRBD2. This CDR3 region has 19 residues. The germline V gene encodes CDR1 SEHNR and CDR2 FQNEAQ (reference sequence). J lost 6 bases, V lost 5 bases, and 22 bases had no gene match.

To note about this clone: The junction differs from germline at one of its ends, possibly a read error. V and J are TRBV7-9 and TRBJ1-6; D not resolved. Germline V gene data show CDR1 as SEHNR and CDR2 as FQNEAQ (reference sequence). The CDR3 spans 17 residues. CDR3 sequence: CSSTLSGSRAGNSPLHF. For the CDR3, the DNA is TGTTCCAGCACCCTTTCCGGCAGTCGGGCGGGGAATTCACCCCTCCACTTT.

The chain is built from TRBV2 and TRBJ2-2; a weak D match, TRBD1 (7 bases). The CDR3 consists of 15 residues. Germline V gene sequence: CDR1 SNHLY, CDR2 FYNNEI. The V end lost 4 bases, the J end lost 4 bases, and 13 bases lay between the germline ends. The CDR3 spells CASSVAQGGTGELFF. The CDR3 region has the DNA TGTGCCAGCAGTGTGGCCCAGGGGGGCACCGGGGAGCTGTTTTTT.

CDR3 sequence (DNA): TGCGCCAGCAGCCAAGAGTTCTCGGGATCCTACGAGCAGTACTTC. It translates to CASSQEFSGSYEQYF. The J gene is TRBJ2-7, the V gene TRBV4-1; possible D gene TRBD2, 5 bases. Trimming took 0 bases from V and 1 from J, leaving 10 bases between them. CDR1 MGHRA and CDR2 YSYEKL come from the germline V gene. The CDR3 extends over 15 amino acids.